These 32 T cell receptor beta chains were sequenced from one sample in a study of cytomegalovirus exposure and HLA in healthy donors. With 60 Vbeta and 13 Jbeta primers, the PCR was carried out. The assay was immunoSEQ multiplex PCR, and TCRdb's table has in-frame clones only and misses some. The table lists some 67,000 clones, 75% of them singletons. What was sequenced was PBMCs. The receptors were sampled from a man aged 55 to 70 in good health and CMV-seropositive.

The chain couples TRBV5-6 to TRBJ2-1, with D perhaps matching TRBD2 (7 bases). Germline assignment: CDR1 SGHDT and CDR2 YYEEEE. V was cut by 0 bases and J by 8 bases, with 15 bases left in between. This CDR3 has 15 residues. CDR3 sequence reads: CASSLGRGRDDEQFF. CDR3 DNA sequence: TGTGCCAGCAGCTTGGGGCGGGGGCGAGATGATGAGCAGTTCTTC.

DNA of the CDR3: TGTGCCAGCACCAGGACTAGCGGACCGTACAATGAGCAGTTCTTC. Its translation is CASTRTSGPYNEQFF. The chain links TRBV11-3 to TRBJ2-1; 10 bases map to TRBD2. Germline assignment: CDR1 SGHNT and CDR2 YENEEA. Trimming cost V 7 bases and J 4 bases; bases outside gene matches: 7. CDR3 length equals 15 residues.

In DNA form, the CDR3 reads TGTGCCAGCAGTTCCGACCGGTCGGGTATGCGTTCGGAGACCCAGTACTTC. This encodes CASSSDRSGMRSETQYF. The V gene is TRBV27, the J gene TRBJ2-5; D remains unclear. V gave up 4 bases and J gave up 5 bases, with 23 bases separating them. Germline V gene data show CDR1 as MNHEY and CDR2 as SMNVEV (reference sequence). The CDR3 is 17 residues long.

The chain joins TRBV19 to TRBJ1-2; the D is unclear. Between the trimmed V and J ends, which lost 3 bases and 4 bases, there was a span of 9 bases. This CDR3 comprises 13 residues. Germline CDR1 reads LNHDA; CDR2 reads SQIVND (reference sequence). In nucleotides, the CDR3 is TGTGCCAGTAGTATCGGGTTCGGCTATGGCTACACCTTC. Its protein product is CASSIGFGYGYTF.

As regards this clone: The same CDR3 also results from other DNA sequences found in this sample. This CDR3 reads CASSLGDRSSYEQYF. The CDR3, as DNA: TGTGCCAGCAGCTTAGGGGACAGAAGTTCCTACGAGCAGTACTTC. This chain connects TRBV7-9 to TRBJ2-7, with 7 positions matching TRBD1. CDR3 length: 15 residues. The V segment lost 1 base and the J segment 1 base; nucleotides outside the gene matches: 4. Germline loops: CDR1 SEHNR, CDR2 FQNEAQ (reference sequence).

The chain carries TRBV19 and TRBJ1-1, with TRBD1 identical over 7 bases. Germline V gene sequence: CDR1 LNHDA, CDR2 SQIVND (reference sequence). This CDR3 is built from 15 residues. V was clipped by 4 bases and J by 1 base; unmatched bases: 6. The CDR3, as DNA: TGTGCCAGTAGTACGGGACAGAGGAAGAACACTGAAGCTTTCTTT. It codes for CASSTGQRKNTEAFF.

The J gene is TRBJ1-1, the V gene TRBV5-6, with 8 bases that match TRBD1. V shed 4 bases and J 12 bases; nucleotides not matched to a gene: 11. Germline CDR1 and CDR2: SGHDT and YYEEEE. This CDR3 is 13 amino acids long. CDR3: CASSPPGTGSTFF. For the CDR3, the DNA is TGTGCCAGCAGCCCCCCCGGGACAGGTTCGACTTTCTTT. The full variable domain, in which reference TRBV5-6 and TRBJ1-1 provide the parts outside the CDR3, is DAGVTQSPTHLIKTRGQQVTLRCSPKSGHDTVSWYQQALGQGPQFIFQYYEEEERQRGNFPDRFSGHQFPNYSSELNVNALLLGDSALYLCASSPPGTGSTFFGQGTRLTVV.

CDR3 sequence reads: CASRPPAGPTYEQYF. CDR3 nucleotide sequence: TGTGCCAGCAGACCCCCGGCGGGTCCGACCTACGAGCAGTACTTC. The V call is TRBV6-6, the J call TRBJ2-7, with a weak D call TRBD2 (5 bases). With 6 bases removed from V and 2 bases from J, the gap between germline ends came to 17 bases. CDR3 length: 15 residues. Germline V gene data show CDR1 as MNHNY and CDR2 as SVGAGI (reference sequence).

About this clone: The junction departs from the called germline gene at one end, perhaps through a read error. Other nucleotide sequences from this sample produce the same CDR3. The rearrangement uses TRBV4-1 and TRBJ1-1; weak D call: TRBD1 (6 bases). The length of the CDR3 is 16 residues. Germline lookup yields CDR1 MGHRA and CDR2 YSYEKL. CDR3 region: CASSQVLARGNTEAFF. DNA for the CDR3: TGCGCCAGTAGCCAAGTTTTGGCCAGGGGGAACACTGAAGCTTTCTTT.

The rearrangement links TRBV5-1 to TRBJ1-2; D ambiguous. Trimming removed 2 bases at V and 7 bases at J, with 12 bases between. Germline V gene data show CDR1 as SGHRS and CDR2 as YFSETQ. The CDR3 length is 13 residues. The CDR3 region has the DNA TGCGCCAGCAGCTTCGACCGTACGGGTGGCTACACCTTC. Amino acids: CASSFDRTGGYTF.

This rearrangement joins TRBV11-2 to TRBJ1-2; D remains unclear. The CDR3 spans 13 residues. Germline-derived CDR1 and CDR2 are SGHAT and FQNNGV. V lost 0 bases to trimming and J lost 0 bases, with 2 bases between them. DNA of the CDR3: TGTGCCAGCAGCTTAGACACTAACTATGGCTACACCTTC. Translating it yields CASSLDTNYGYTF.

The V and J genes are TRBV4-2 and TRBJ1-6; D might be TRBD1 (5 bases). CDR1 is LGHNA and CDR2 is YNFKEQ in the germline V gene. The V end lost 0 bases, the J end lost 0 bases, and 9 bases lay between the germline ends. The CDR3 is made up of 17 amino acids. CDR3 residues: CASSQDRGSSYNSPLHF. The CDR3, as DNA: TGTGCCAGCAGCCAAGATCGGGGGAGCTCCTATAATTCACCCCTCCACTTT.

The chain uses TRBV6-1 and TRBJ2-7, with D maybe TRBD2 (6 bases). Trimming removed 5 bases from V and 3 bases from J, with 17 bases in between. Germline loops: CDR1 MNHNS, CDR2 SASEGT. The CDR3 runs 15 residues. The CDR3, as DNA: TGTGCCAGCAGTCCTTACCGGGACTCACACTACGAGCAGTACTTC. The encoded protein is CASSPYRDSHYEQYF.

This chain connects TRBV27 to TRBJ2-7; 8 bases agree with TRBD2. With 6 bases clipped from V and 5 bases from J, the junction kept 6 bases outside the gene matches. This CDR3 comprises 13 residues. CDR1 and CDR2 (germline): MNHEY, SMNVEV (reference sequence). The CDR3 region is CASSPRGGHEQYF. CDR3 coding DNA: TGTGCCAGCAGCCCCCGGGGGGGGCACGAGCAGTACTTC.

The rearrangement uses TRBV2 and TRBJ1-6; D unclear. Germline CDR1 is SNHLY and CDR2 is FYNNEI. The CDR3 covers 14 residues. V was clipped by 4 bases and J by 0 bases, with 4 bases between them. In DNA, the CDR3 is TGTGCCAGCAGTGGAGACTCCTATAATTCACCCCTCCACTTT. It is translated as CASSGDSYNSPLHF.

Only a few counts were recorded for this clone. The CDR3 protein is CASSTGTSTDTQYF. The CDR3 nucleotides are TGCGCCAGCAGTACGGGAACTAGCACAGATACGCAGTATTTT. The chain uses TRBV5-1 and TRBJ2-3; the D gene is possibly TRBD2 (5 bases). Looked up from germline, CDR1 is SGHRS and CDR2 is YFSETQ. The V end was cut by 5 bases, the J end by 0 bases, with 10 bases between. The CDR3 covers 14 residues.

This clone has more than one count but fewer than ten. In DNA, the CDR3 is TGTGCCAGCAGCTTAGATAGGGGCAATGAGCAGTTCTTC. It codes for CASSLDRGNEQFF. This chain uses TRBV7-8 with TRBJ2-1; TRBD1 might be the D (5 bases). Germline V gives CDR1 SGHVS, CDR2 FQNEAQ. CDR3 length equals 13 residues. With 1 base removed from V and 6 bases from J, the gap between germline ends came to 7 bases.

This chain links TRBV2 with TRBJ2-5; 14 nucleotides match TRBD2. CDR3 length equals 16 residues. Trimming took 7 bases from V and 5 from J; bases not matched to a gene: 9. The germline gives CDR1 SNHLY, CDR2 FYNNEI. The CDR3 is CASKGLAGVIVETQYF. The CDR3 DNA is TGTGCCAGCAAGGGACTAGCGGGGGTGATAGTGGAGACCCAGTACTTC.

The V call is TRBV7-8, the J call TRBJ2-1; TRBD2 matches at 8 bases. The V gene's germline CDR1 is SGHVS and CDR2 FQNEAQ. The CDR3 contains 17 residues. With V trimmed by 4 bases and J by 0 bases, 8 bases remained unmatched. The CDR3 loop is CASSYFGGEGSYNEQFF. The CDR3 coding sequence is TGTGCCAGCAGCTACTTCGGGGGGGAGGGCTCCTACAATGAGCAGTTCTTC.

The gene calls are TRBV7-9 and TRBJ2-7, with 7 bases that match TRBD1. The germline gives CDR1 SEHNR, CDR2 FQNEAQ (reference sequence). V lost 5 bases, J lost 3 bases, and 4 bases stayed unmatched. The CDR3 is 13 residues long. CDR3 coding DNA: TGTGCCAGCAGCACGGGACAGTTCTACGAGCAGTACTTC. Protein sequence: CASSTGQFYEQYF.

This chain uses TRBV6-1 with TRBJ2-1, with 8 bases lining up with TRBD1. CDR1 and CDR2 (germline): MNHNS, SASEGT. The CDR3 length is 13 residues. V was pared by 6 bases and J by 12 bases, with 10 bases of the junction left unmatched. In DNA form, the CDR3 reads TGTGCCAGCAGGAACAGGGGGGACGGTGTGCAGTTCTTC. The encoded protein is CASRNRGDGVQFF.

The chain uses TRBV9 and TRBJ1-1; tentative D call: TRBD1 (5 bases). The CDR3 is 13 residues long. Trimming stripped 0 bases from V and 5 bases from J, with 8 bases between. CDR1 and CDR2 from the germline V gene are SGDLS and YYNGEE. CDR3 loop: CASSVGGATEAFF. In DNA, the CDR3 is TGTGCCAGCAGCGTAGGGGGCGCGACTGAAGCTTTCTTT.

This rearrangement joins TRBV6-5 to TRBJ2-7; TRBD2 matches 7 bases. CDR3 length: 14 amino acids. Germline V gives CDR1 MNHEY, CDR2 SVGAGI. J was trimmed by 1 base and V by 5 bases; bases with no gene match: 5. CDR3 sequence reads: CASSRAGFSYEQYF. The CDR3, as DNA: TGTGCCAGCAGTCGAGCGGGGTTTTCCTACGAGCAGTACTTC.

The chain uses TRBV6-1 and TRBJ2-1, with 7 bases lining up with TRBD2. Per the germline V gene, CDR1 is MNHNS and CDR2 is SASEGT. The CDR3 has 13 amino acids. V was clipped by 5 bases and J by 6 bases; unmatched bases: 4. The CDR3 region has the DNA TGTGCCAGCAGTTTACTAGCGAGCAATGAGCAGTTCTTC. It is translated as CASSLLASNEQFF.

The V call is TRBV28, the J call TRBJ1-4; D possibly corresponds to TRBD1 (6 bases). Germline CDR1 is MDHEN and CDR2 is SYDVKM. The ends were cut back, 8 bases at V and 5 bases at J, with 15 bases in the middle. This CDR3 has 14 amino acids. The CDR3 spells CASGTHPPNEKLFF. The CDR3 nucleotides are TGTGCCAGCGGGACACACCCTCCCAATGAAAAACTGTTTTTT.

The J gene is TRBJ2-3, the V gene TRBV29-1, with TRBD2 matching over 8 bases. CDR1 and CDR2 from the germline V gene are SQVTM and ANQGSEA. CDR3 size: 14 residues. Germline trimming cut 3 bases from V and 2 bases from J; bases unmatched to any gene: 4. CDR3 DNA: TGCAGCGTTGAGGGGCGGGGGGACACAGATACGCAGTATTTT. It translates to CSVEGRGDTDTQYF.

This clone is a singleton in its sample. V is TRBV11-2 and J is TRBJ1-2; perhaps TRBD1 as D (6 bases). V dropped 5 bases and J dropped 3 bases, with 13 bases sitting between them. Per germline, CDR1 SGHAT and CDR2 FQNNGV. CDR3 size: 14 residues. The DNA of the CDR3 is TGTGCCAGCAGCGGACTGACAGGAGACTATGGCTACACCTTC. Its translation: CASSGLTGDYGYTF.

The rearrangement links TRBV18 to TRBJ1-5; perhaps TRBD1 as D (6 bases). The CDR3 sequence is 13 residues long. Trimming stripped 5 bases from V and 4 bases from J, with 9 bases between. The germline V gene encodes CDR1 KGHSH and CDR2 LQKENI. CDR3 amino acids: CASSSDRNQPQHF. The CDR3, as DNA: TGTGCCAGCTCATCCGACAGGAATCAGCCCCAGCATTTT.

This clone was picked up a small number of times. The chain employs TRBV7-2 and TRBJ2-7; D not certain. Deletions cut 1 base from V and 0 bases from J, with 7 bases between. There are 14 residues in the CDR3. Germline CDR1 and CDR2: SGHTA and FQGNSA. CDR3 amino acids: CASSLGPSSYEQYF. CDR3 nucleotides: TGTGCCAGCAGCTTAGGTCCGAGCTCCTACGAGCAGTACTTC.

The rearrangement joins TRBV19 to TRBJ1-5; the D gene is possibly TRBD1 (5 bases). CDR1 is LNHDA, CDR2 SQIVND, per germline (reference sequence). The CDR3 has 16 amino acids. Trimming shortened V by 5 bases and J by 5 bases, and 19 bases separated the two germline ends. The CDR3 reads CASSSRGTYKDQPQHF. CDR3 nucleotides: TGTGCCAGTAGTTCCCGCGGGACGTACAAGGATCAGCCCCAGCATTTT.

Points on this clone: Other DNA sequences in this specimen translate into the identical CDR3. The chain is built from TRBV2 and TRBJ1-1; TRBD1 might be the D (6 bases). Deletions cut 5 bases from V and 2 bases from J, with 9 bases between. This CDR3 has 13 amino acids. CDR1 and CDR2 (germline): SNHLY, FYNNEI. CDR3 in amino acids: CASSSQGNTEAFF. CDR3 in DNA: TGTGCCAGCAGTTCACAGGGTAACACTGAAGCTTTCTTT. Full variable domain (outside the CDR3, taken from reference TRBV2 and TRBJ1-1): EPEVTQTPSHQVTQMGQEVILRCVPISNHLYFYWYRQILGQKVEFLVSFYNNEISEKSEIFDDQFSVERPDGSNFTLKIRSTKLEDSAMYFCASSSQGNTEAFFGQGTRLTVV.

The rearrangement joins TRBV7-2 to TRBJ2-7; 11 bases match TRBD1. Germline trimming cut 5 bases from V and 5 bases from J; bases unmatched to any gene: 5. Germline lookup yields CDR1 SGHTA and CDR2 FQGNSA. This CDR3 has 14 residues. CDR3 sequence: CASSRRTGGDEQYF. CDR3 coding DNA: TGTGCCAGCAGCCGCCGGACAGGGGGCGACGAGCAGTACTTC.